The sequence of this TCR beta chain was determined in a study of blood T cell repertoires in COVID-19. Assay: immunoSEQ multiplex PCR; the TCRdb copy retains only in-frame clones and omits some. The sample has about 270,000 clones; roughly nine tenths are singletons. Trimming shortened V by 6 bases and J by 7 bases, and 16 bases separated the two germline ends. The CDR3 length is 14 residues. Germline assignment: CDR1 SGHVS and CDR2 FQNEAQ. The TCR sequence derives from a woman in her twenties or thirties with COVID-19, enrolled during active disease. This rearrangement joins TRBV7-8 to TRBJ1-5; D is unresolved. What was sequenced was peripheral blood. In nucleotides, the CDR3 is TGTGCCAGCAGTAGTCTAGCATCGGGGCAGCCCCAGCATTTT. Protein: CASSSLASGQPQHF.